This T cell receptor (beta chain) appears in the sequencing data of a study of blood T cell repertoires in COVID-19. The overall study: Both acute and convalescent COVID-19 samples were obtained from the United States, Italy and Spain.

Libraries were prepared by immunoSEQ multiplex PCR; TCRdb keeps only in-frame clonotypes and omits some of them. The data show fewer than 500,000 clones, with more than 80% seen just once and almost 1.5% held by the top ten. The clonotype was recovered from a woman under 40 with active or convalescent COVID-19. The source material was peripheral blood.

The CDR3 DNA follows: TGCGCCAGCAGCGCCGACAAGAACTATGGCTACACCTTC. As protein: CASSADKNYGYTF. This chain joins TRBV5-1 and TRBJ1-2; no reliable D call. This CDR3 is 13 amino acids long. Per the germline V gene, CDR1 is SGHRS and CDR2 is YFSETQ. V gave up 4 bases and J gave up 2 bases, with 9 bases separating them.